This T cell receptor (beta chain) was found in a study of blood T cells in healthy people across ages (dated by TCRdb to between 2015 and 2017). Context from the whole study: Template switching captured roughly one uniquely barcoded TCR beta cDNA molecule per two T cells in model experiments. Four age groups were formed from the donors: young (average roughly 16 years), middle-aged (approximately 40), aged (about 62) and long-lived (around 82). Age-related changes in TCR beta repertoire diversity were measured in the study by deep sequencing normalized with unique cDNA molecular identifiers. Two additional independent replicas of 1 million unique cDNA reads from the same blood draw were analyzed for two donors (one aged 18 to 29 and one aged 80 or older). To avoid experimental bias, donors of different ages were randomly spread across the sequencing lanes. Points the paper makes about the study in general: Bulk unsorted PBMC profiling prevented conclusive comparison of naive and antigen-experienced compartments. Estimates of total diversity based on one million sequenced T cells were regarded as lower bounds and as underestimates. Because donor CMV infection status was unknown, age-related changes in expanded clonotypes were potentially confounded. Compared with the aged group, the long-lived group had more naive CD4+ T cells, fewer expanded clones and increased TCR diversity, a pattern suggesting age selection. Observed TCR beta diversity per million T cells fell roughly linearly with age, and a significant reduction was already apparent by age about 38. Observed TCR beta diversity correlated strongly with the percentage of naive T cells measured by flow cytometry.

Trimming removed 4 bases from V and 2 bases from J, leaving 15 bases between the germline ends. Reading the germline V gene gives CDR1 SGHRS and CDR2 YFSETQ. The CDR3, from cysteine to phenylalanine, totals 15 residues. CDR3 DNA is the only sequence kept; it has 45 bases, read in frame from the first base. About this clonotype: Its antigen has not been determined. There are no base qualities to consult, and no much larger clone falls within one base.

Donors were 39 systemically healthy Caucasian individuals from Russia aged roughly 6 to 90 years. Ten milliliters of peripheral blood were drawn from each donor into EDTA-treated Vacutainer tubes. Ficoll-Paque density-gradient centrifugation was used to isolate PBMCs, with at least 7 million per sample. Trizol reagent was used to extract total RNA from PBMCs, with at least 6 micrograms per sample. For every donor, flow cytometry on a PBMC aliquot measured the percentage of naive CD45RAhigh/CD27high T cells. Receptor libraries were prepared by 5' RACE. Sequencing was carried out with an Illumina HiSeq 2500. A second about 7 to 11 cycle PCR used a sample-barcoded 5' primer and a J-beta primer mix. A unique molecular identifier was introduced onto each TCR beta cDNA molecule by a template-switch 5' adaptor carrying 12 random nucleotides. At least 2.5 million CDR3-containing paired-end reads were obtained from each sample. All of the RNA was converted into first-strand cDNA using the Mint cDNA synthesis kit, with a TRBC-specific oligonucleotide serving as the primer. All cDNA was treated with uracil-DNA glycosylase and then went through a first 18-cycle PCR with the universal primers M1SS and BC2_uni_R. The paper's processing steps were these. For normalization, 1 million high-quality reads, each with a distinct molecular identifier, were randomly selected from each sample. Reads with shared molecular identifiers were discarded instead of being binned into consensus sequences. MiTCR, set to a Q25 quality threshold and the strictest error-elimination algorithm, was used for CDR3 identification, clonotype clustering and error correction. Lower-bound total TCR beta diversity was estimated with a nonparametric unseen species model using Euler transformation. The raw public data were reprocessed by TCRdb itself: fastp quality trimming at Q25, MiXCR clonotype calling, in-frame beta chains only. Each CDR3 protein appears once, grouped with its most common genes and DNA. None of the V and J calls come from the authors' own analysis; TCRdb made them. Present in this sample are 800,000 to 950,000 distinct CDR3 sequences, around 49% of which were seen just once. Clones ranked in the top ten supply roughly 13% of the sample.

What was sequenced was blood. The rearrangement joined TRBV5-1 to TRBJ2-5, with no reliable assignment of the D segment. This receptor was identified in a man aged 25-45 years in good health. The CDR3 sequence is CASSTEPQVQETQYF. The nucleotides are TGCGCCAGCAGCACCGAACCCCAGGTACAAGAGACCCAGTACTTC.